Listed below are T cell receptor beta chains from one sample, sequenced in a study of beta chain features in type 1 diabetes. Profiled with immunoSEQ multiplex PCR; TCRdb holds only in-frame clones, not every one. The sample includes fewer than 350,000 clones, 8% of them seen just once. Material for sequencing was central memory CD4+ T cells from blood. The origin of the receptors is a woman younger than 35 in good health. Each CDR3 is given without its conserved first and last residue. Clone size is given for some rows only: seen once, a few or many times, or a class if the clone is expanded.

CDR3aa,abundance,v_gene
ASSSGRVNQPQH,NA,TRBV7-2
ASSTRQNYGYT,NA,TRBV27
ASSLAPVRTEAF,few,TRBV7-2
ASTEIRTGELF,NA,TRBV7-9
ASRMGYLNTEAF,NA,TRBV19
ASSQKGDRETQY,many,TRBV14
ASQGQLQETQY,NA,TRBV28
ASSQRGDRGTGELF,NA,TRBV4-1
SVEDDRGRETQY,few,TRBV29-1
ASSSIYTGSLH,few,TRBV6-5
ASSFLAGAQETQY,few,TRBV7-9
ASSATSYEQY,few,TRBV2
ASSLDRVENEKLF,NA,TRBV5-1
ASSPSGLQETQY,few,TRBV7-2
ASSPRTGDSYGYT,few,TRBV7-2
ASSALNTEAF,NA,TRBV5-1
ASSLTPTSGDYNEQF,many,TRBV5-1
ASSYGSGEAF,few,TRBV6-6
ASSQVRDGRQF,few,TRBV14
SVITRTQNYGYT,few,TRBV29-1
SAGTASNYGYT,NA,TRBV29-1
ASSPSGQGGYT,few,TRBV7-3
ASSGQPPAYGYT,many,TRBV25-1
ASSSQGLTEAF,few,TRBV18
ASSEGYSYGYT,NA,TRBV18
ASSLTGDEQY,NA,TRBV18
ASSLAQRGTGELF,many,TRBV7-9
ASSPYIDPIGSEKLF,NA,TRBV18
SALGGALNEAF,NA,TRBV29-1
ASRMGEDYGYT,NA,TRBV5-1
ASSSPVGELF,few,TRBV7-2
ASSLSTRGNYGYT,few,TRBV5-1
ASVLEGGRNEQF,NA,TRBV2
ASSTSSGQVAAYGYT,NA,TRBV7-8
ASSVSGSSGAGNNEQF,few,TRBV7-2
ASSLQPGGADTQY,NA,TRBV7-8
ASSVTSGYTDTQY,many,TRBV9
ASSGGNYGYT,NA,TRBV2
ASRAGGAGANVLT,NA,TRBV7-2
ASSPTFTGSHQPQH,NA,TRBV18
AISEGYEQY,many,TRBV10-3
ASSLFRGEETQY,NA,TRBV13
ASRYKTSVEQY,NA,TRBV27
TLQGVSGKLF,few,TRBV29-1
ASTPASGGYTDTQY,few,TRBV4-1
ASSRGTGSYNEQF,few,TRBV11-2
ASSYSDSMDEQF,few,TRBV6-5